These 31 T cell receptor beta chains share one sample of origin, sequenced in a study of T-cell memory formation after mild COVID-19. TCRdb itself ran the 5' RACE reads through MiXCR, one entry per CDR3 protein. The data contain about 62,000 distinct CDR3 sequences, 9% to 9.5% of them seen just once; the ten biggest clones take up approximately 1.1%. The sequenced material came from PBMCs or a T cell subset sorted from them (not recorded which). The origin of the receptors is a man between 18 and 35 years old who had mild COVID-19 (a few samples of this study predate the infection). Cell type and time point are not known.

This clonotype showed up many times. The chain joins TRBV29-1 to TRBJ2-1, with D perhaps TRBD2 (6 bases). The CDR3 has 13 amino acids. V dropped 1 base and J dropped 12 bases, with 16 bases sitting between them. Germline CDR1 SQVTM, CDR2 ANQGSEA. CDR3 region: CSVEGQWGEGQFF. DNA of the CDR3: TGCAGCGTTGAAGGGCAGTGGGGGGAAGGGCAGTTCTTC.

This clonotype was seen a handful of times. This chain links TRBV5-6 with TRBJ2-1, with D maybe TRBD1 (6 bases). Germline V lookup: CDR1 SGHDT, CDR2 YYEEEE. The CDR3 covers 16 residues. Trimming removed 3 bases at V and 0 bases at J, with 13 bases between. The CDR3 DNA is TGTGCCAGCAGCTGGAAACAGGGTAGCTCCTACAATGAGCAGTTCTTC. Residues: CASSWKQGSSYNEQFF.

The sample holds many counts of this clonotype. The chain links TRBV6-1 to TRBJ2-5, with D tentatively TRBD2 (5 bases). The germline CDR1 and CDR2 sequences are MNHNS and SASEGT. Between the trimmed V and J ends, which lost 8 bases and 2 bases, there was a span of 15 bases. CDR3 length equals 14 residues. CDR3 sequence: CASSGNGHQETQYF. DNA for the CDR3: TGTGCCAGCTCGGGGAATGGGCATCAAGAGACCCAGTACTTC.

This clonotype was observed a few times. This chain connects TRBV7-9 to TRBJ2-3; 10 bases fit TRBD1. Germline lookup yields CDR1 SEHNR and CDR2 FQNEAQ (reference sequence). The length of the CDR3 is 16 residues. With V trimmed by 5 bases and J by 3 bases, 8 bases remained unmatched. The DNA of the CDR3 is TGTGCCAGCAGCCCTATGACAGGGGGCAGAACAGATACGCAGTATTTT. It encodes CASSPMTGGRTDTQYF.

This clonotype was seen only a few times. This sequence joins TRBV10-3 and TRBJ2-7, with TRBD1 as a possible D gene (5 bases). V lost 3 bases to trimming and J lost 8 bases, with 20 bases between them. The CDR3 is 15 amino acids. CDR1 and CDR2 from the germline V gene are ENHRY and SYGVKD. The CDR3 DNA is TGTGCCATCAGTGAAGGAAGGGGCCGTGGGATGAAGCAGTACGTC. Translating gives CAISEGRGRGMKQYV.

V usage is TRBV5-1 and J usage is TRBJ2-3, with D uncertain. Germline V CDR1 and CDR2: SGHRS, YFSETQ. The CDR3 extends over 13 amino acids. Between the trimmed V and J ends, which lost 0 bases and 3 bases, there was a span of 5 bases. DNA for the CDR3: TGCGCCAGCAGCTTGGAGGCGACAGATACGCAGTATTTT. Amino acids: CASSLEATDTQYF.

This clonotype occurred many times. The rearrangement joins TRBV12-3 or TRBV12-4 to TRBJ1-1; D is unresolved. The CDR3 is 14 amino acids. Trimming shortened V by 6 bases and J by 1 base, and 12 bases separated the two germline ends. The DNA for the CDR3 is TGTGCCAGCAGGGTGTCGGGATCGAACACTGAAGCTTTCTTT. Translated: CASRVSGSNTEAFF.

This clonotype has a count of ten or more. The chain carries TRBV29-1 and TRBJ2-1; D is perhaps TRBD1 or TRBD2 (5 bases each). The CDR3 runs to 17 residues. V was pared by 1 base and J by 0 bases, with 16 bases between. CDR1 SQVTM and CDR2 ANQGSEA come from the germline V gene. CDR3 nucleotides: TGCAGCGTTGAAGGCTATCTCGCGAGGGGCTCCTACAATGAGCAGTTCTTC. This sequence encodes CSVEGYLARGSYNEQFF.

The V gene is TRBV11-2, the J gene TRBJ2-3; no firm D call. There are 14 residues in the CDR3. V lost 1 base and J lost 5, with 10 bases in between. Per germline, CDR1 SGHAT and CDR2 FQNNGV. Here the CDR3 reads CASSLGTLVDTQYF. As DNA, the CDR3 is TGTGCCAGCAGCTTAGGGACGTTGGTAGATACGCAGTATTTT.

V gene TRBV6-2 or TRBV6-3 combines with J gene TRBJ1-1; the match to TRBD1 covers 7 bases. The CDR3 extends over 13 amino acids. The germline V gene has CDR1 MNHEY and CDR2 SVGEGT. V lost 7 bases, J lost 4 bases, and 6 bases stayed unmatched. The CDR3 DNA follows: TGTGCCAGCAAACGGGACAGTTTCACTGAAGCTTTCTTT. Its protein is CASKRDSFTEAFF.

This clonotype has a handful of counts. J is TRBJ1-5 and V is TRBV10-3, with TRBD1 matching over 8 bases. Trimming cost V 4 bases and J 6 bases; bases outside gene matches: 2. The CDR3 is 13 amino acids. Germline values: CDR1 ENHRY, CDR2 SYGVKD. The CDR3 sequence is CAISGDRGQPQHF. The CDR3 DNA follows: TGTGCCATCAGTGGCGACAGGGGTCAGCCCCAGCATTTT.

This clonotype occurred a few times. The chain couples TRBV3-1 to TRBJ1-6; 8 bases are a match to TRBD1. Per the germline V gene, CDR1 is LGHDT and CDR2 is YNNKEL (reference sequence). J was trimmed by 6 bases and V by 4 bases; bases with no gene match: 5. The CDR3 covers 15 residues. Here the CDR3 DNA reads TGTGCCAGCAGCCCCCGGGACAGGATTAATTCACCCCTCCACTTT. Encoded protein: CASSPRDRINSPLHF.

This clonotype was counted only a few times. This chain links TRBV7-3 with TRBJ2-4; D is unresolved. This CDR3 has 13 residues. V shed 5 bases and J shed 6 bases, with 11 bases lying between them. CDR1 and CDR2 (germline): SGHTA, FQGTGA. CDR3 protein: CASSSQERNIQYF. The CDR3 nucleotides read TGTGCCAGCAGCAGCCAGGAGAGAAACATTCAGTACTTC.

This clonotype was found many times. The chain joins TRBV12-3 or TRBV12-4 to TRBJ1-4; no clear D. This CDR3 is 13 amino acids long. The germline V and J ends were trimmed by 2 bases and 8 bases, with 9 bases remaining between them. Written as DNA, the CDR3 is TGTGCCAGCAGTTTACATGGGAGCGAAAAACTGTTTTTT. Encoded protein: CASSLHGSEKLFF.

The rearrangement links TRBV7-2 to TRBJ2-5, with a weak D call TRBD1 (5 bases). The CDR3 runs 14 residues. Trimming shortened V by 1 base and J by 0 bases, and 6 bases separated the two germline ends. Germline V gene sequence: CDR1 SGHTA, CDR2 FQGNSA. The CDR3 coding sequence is TGTGCCAGCAGCTTAGTAGGGGACCAAGAGACCCAGTACTTC. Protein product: CASSLVGDQETQYF.

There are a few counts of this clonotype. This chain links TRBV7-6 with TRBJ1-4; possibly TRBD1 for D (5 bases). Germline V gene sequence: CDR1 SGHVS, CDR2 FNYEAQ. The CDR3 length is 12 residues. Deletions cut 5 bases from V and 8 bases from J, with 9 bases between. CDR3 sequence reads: CASSRGGEKLFF. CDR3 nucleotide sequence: TGTGCCAGCAGCAGGGGAGGAGAAAAACTGTTTTTT.

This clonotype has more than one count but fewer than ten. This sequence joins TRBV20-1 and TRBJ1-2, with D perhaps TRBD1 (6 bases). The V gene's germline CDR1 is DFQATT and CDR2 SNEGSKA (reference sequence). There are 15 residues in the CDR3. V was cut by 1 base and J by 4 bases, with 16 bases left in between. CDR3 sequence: CSARAFTGTGYGYTF. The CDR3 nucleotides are TGCAGTGCTAGAGCATTTACAGGGACCGGCTATGGCTACACCTTC.

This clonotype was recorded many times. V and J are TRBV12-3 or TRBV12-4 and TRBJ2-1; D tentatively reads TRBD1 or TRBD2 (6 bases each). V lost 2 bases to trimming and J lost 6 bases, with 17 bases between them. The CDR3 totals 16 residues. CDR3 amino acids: CASSLYEGGRGNEQFF. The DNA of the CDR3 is TGTGCCAGCAGTTTATATGAGGGGGGCAGGGGCAATGAGCAGTTCTTC.

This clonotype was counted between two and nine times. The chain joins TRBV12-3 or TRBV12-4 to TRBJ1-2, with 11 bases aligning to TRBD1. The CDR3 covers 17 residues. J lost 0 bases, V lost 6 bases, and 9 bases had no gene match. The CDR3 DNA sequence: TGTGCCAGCAGGGTACTCCCGGGACAGGGGGCTAACTATGGCTACACCTTC. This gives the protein CASRVLPGQGANYGYTF.

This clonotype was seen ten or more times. CDR3 residues: CASSSGTSGAYEQYV. The DNA of the CDR3 is TGCGCCAGCAGCTCCGGGACTAGCGGAGCCTACGAGCAGTACGTC. The chain has TRBV5-1 and TRBJ2-7; TRBD2 agrees at 11 bases. This CDR3 contains 15 residues. J was trimmed by 2 bases and V by 3 bases; bases with no gene match: 4. Per germline, CDR1 SGHRS and CDR2 YFSETQ.

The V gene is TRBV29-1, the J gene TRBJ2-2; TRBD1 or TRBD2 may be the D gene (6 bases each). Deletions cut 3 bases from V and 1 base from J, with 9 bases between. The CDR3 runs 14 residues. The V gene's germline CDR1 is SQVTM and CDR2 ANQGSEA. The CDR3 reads CSVDGGGNTGELFF. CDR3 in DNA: TGCAGCGTTGACGGAGGGGGGAACACCGGGGAGCTGTTTTTT.

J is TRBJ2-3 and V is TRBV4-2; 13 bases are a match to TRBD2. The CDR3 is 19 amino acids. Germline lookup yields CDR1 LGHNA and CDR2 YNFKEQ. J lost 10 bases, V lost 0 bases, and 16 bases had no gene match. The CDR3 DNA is TGTGCCAGCAGCCAAGATATCGTTTTGGGGACTAGCGGGGCCCTAGCGCAGTATTTT. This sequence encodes CASSQDIVLGTSGALAQYF.

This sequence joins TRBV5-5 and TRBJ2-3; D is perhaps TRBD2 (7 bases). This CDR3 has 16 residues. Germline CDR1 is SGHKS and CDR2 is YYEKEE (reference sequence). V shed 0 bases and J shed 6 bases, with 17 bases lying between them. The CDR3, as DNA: TGTGCCAGCAGCTTGGCCGAGGGGGGGCATTTGGATACGCAGTATTTT. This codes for CASSLAEGGHLDTQYF.

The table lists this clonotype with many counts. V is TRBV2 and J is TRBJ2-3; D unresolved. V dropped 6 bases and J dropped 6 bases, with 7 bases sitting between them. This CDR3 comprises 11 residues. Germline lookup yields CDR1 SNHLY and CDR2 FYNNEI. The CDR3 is CASSYVDTQYF. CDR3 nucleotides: TGTGCCAGCAGCTACGTGGATACGCAGTATTTT.

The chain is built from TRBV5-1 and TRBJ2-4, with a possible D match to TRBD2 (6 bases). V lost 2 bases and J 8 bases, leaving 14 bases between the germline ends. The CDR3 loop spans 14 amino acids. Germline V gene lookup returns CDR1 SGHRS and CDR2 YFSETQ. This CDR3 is CASSFSGGEYIQYF. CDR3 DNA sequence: TGCGCCAGCAGCTTTTCTGGCGGGGAATACATTCAGTACTTC.

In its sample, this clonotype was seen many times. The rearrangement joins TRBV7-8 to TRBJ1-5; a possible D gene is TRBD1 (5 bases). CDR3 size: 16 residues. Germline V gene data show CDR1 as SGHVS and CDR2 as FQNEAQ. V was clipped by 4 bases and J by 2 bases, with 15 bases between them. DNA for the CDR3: TGTGCCAGCAGCTCCCACGACAGCGGGGGCAATCAGCCCCAGCATTTT. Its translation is CASSSHDSGGNQPQHF.

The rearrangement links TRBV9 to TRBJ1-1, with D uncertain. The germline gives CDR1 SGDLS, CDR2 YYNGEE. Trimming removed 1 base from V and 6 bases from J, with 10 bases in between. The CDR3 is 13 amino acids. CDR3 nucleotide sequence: TGTGCCAGCAGCGTAAGAGAGGGTTCTGAAGCTTTCTTT. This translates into CASSVREGSEAFF.

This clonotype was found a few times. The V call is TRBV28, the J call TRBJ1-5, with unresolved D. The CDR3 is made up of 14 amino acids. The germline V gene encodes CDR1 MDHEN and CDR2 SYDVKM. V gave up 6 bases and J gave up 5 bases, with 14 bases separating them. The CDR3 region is CASRLHQRHQPQHF. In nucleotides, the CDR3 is TGTGCCAGCAGGTTACACCAAAGACATCAGCCCCAGCATTTT.

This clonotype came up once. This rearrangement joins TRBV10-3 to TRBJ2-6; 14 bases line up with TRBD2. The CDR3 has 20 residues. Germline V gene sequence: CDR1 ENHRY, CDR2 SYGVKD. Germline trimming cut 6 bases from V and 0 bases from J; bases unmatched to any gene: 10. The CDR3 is CAIRTGTSGGFGSGANVLTF. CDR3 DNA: TGTGCCATCAGGACCGGGACTAGCGGGGGATTCGGCTCTGGGGCCAACGTCCTGACTTTC.

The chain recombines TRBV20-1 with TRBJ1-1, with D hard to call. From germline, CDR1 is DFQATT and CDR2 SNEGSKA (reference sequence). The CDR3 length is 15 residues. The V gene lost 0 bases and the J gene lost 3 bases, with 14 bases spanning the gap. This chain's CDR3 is CSAREIDRVYTEAFF. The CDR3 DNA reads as TGCAGTGCTAGAGAGATCGACCGGGTTTACACTGAAGCTTTCTTT.

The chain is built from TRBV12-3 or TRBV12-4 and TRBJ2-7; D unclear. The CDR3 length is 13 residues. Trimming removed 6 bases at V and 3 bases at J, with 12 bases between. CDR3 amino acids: CASSHPYRYEQYF. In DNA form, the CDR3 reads TGTGCCAGCAGCCACCCCTATCGCTACGAGCAGTACTTC.